Listed below are T cell receptor beta chains from one sample, sequenced in a study of CD8 T cells in Susac syndrome. Via MiXCR, TCRdb re-called the immunoSEQ multiplex PCR reads, giving one row per CDR3 protein. Among around 150,000 distinct CDR3 sequences listed, roughly 96% were seen once. Sequenced input: CD4+ T cells from PBMCs. The receptors were sampled from a human donor with multiple sclerosis. The CDR3 runs from the conserved cysteine through the conserved F or W. D genes are given only for firm matches.

J | D | V | DNA | CDR3
TRBJ2-4 | TRBD1 | TRBV23-1 | TGCGCCAGCAGTCAATCGTGGGACAGGGGAGACATTCAGTACTTC | CASSQSWDRGDIQYF
TRBJ2-7 | . | TRBV12-3/TRBV12-4 | TGTGCCAGCAGTTTACCCCGACCTGGCAACGAGCAGTACTTC | CASSLPRPGNEQYF
TRBJ1-2 | . | TRBV19 | TGTGCCAGTAGTATTCTGGGTCGCTCCGGGACACACACCTTC | CASSILGRSGTHTF
TRBJ2-3 | TRBD2 | TRBV27 | TGTGCCAGCAGTTTGGATGGGGCTAGCGGGAGGTACACAGATACGCAGTATTTT | CASSLDGASGRYTDTQYF
TRBJ1-2 | . | TRBV7-9 | TGTGCCAGCAGCTTAGACTACGGAGCTAACTATGGCTACACCTTC | CASSLDYGANYGYTF
TRBJ1-2 | . | TRBV12-3/TRBV12-4 | TGTGCCAGCAGTTTAAAATATGGCTACACCTTC | CASSLKYGYTF
TRBJ2-3 | TRBD2 | TRBV24-1 | TGTGCCACCAGTGATCCGACTAGCGTGACCACAGATACGCAGTATTTT | CATSDPTSVTTDTQYF
TRBJ2-7 | TRBD1 | TRBV12-3/TRBV12-4 | TGTGCCAGCAGTACCGGGACAGTCCTCTACGAGCAGTACTTC | CASSTGTVLYEQYF
TRBJ2-7 | TRBD2 | TRBV4-2 | TGTGCCAGCAGCCAAGTGATAGCGGGAGCTCAATACGAGCAGTACTTC | CASSQVIAGAQYEQYF
TRBJ2-7 | . | TRBV7-9 | TGTGCCAGCAGCTTGGACACGGGCTACGAGCAGTACTTC | CASSLDTGYEQYF
TRBJ2-3 | . | TRBV7-2 | TGTGCCAGCAGCAGGGGGGGAGGGGGCACAGATACGCAGTATTTT | CASSRGGGGTDTQYF
TRBJ2-7 | . | TRBV20-1 | TGCAGTGCTAGAGTTTCAGCCTACGAGCAGTACTTC | CSARVSAYEQYF
TRBJ2-3 | TRBD1 | TRBV24-1 | TGTGCCACCGCAACCGGGACAGGCCCTGGTGTGCGGACAGATACGCAGTATTTT | CATATGTGPGVRTDTQYF
TRBJ1-1 | . | TRBV29-1 | TGCAGCGTTGAAGAGGTGAACACTGAAGCTTTCTTT | CSVEEVNTEAFF
TRBJ2-7 | TRBD2 | TRBV28 | TGTGCCAGCAGTTTACTCCGCAGCGGGAGGGCAGGGACTTTGGGAGAGCAGTACTTC | CASSLLRSGRAGTLGEQYF
TRBJ2-1 | . | TRBV29-1 | TGCAGCGTTGACCTGGCAGCTACCTACAATGAGCAGTTCTTC | CSVDLAATYNEQFF
TRBJ2-2 | . | TRBV24-1 | TGTGCCACCAGTGAGCAGGGACTTACCGACACCGGGGAGCTGTTTTTT | CATSEQGLTDTGELFF
TRBJ2-5 | . | TRBV3-1 | TGTGCCAGCAGCTTACGGACCCAAGAAGAGACCCAGTACTTC | CASSLRTQEETQYF
TRBJ2-1 | . | TRBV11-2 | TGTGCCAGCAGCTTCGTAGGTGGTGAGCAGTTCTTC | CASSFVGGEQFF